The 9 T cell receptor beta chains listed next were all sequenced from one sample in a study of blood T cell repertoires in COVID-19 (dated by TCRdb to 2020 to 2021). Library preparation was by the immunoSEQ multiplex PCR assay. TCRdb holds this immuneACCESS table with in-frame rearrangements only. Some clones are missing; in checked studies, unresolved V genes explain under half, and the rest has no known cause. This sample lists about 110,000 clones; approximately 88% were detected once. 4.5% to 6% of the sample rests with the top ten. Material: peripheral blood. These receptors all come from a man in his forties with active or convalescent COVID-19.

The chain combines TRBV6-5 with TRBJ2-5, with 8 bases identical to TRBD1. Unmatched junction bases numbered 7, after V lost 4 bases and J lost 6 bases. The CDR3 spans 14 residues. Per germline, CDR1 MNHEY and CDR2 SVGAGI. CDR3 protein: CASSWTGLGQTQYF. The CDR3 region has the DNA TGTGCCAGCAGTTGGACAGGGCTCGGGCAGACCCAGTACTTC.

The rearrangement links TRBV12-3 or TRBV12-4 to TRBJ1-2; a weak D match, TRBD1 (6 bases). V dropped 6 bases and J dropped 4 bases, with 9 bases sitting between them. The CDR3 runs to 12 residues. For the CDR3, the DNA is TGTGCCAGCAGCCGGGACATCTATGGCTACACCTTC. It translates to CASSRDIYGYTF.

The genes are TRBV19 and TRBJ2-3; weak D call: TRBD1 (5 bases). CDR1 is LNHDA, CDR2 SQIVND, per germline (reference sequence). This CDR3 comprises 15 residues. V was cut by 2 bases and J by 2 bases, with 11 bases left in between. CDR3 bases: TGTGCCAGTAGTATAATCGGACAAATCACAGATACGCAGTATTTT. Protein sequence: CASSIIGQITDTQYF. The full variable domain, with the rest looked up from reference TRBV19 and TRBJ2-3, is DGGITQSPKYLFRKEGQNVTLSCEQNLNHDAMYWYRQDPGQGLRLIYYSQIVNDFQKGDIAEGYSVSREKKESFPLTVTSAQKNPTAFYLCASSIIGQITDTQYFGPGTRLTVL.

V usage is TRBV2 and J usage is TRBJ1-5; possible D gene TRBD1, 6 bases. Trimming left V 4 bases short and J 3 bases short, with 10 bases between. The CDR3 length is 14 residues. Germline V lookup: CDR1 SNHLY, CDR2 FYNNEI. This CDR3 reads CASSVDRNNQPQHF. The CDR3 DNA follows: TGTGCCAGCAGTGTCGACAGGAACAATCAGCCCCAGCATTTT. Drawing the rest from reference TRBV2 and TRBJ1-5, the complete variable domain is EPEVTQTPSHQVTQMGQEVILRCVPISNHLYFYWYRQILGQKVEFLVSFYNNEISEKSEIFDDQFSVERPDGSNFTLKIRSTKLEDSAMYFCASSVDRNNQPQHFGDGTRLSIL.

In DNA, the CDR3 is TGTGCCAGCAGCTTTATAACTAGCGGGAGGGCCAGGGAGCAGTTCTTC. Translating gives CASSFITSGRAREQFF. The J gene is TRBJ2-1, the V gene TRBV13; TRBD2 agrees at 13 bases. The CDR3 totals 16 residues. Trimming removed 3 bases from V and 10 bases from J; junction bases left unmatched: 9. Germline-derived CDR1 and CDR2 are PRHDT and FYEKMQ (reference sequence).

This chain links TRBV5-4 with TRBJ1-4, with 9 bases aligning to TRBD1. CDR3 size: 14 residues. From germline, CDR1 is SGHNT and CDR2 YYREEE (reference sequence). V lost 4 bases to trimming and J lost 8 bases; unmatched junction nucleotides: 6. CDR3 in amino acids: CASSPGTGFEKLFF. The CDR3, as DNA: TGTGCCAGCAGCCCCGGGACAGGGTTCGAAAAACTGTTTTTT.

The chain is built from TRBV5-1 and TRBJ2-7; 8 nucleotides align to TRBD2. V lost 0 bases, J lost 2 bases, and 13 bases stayed unmatched. The length of the CDR3 is 18 residues. Germline assignment: CDR1 SGHRS and CDR2 YFSETQ. CDR3 in amino acids: CASSLVPSTSAIAYEQYF. In nucleotides, the CDR3 is TGCGCCAGCAGCTTGGTTCCCTCGACTAGCGCGATTGCCTACGAGCAGTACTTC. Complete variable domain (other parts from reference TRBV5-1 and TRBJ2-7): KAGVTQTPRYLIKTRGQQVTLSCSPISGHRSVSWYQQTPGQGLQFLFEYFSETQRNKGNFPGRFSGRQFSNSRSEMNVSTLELGDSALYLCASSLVPSTSAIAYEQYFGPGTRLTVT.

The rearrangement joins TRBV28 to TRBJ2-5; TRBD1 agrees at 8 bases. Germline-derived CDR1 and CDR2 are MDHEN and SYDVKM. J lost 2 bases, V lost 10 bases, and 18 bases had no gene match. CDR3 size: 17 residues. This CDR3 reads CAKVQGDPPRTQETQYF. DNA for the CDR3: TGTGCCAAGGTACAGGGGGACCCCCCCAGAACACAAGAGACCCAGTACTTC.

For the CDR3, the DNA is TGTGCTCTATGGGCTAGCGGAGGCGTGGAGCTGTTTTTT. It specifies CALWASGGVELFF. This chain uses TRBV30 with TRBJ2-2; 7 nucleotides line up with TRBD2. The CDR3 loop spans 13 amino acids. Germline-derived CDR1 and CDR2 are GTSNPN and SVGIG (reference sequence).